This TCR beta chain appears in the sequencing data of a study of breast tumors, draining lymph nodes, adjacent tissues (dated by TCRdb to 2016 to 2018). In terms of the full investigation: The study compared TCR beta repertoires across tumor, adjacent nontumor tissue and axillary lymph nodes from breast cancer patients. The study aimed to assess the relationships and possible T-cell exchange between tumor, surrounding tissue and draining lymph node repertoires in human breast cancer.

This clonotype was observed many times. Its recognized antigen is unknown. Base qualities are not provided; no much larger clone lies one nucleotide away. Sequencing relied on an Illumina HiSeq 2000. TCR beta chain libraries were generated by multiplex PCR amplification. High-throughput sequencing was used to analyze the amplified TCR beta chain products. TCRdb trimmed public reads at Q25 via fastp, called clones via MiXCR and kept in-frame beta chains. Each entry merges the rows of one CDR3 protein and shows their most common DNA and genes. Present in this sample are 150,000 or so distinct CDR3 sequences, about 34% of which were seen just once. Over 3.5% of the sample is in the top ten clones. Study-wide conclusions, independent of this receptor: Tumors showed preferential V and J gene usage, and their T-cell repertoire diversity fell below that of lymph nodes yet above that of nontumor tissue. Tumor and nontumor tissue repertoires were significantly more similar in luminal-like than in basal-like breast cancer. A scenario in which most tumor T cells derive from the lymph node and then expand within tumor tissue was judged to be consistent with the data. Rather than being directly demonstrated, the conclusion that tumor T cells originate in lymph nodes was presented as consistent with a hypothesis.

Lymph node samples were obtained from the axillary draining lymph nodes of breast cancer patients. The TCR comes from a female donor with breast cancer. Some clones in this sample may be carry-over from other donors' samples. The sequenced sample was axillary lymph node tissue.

The CDR3 protein is CAWAGSPSYEQYF. The DNA is TGTGCCTGGGCCGGGAGCCCCTCCTACGAGCAGTACTTC. The chain employs TRBV30 and TRBJ2-7; tentative D gene TRBD2, with 6 bases matching. The cysteine opens and the phenylalanine closes a CDR3 of 13 amino acids. Only the CDR3 DNA stays, 39 bases, in frame from base 1. Cut back by 5 bases and 0 bases, the V and J ends lie 11 bases apart. The germline V gene encodes CDR1 GTSNPN and CDR2 SVGIG (reference sequence). Supplemented by the reference TRBV30 and TRBJ2-7 proteins around the CDR3, the complete variable domain is SQTIHQWPATLVQPVGSPLSLECTVEGTSNPNLYWYRQAAGRGLQLLFYSVGIGQISSEVPQNLSASRPQDRQFILSSKKLLLSDSGFYLCAWAGSPSYEQYFGPGTRLTVT.